This TCR beta chain was captured in a study of T cells in Graves' hyperthyroidism and ophthalmopathy. Across the study: Before treatment of any kind, peripheral blood was taken at initial diagnosis. Findings and limits, study-wide: Ophthalmopathy stood apart from stable hyperthyroidism in a 13 V-J model.

Per the germline V gene, CDR1 is MNHEY and CDR2 is SVGEGT. V gave up 4 bases and J gave up 0 bases; unmatched junction bases: 3. The length of the CDR3 is 15 residues. This clonotype was recorded many times. Antigen: not known. Amplification targeted TCR beta CDR3 regions from RNA transcripts. Initially, a first-round RT-PCR of the TCR CDR3 employed the HTBI primer set. TCRdb re-analysed the multiplex PCR reads in MiXCR, keeping a single row per CDR3 protein. The sample consists of roughly 740,000 distinct CDR3 sequences, approximately 16% of them appearing once. This sample holds PBMCs from roughly 10 ml fresh peripheral blood.

Source material: blood. This TCR was recovered from a man between 18 and 29 years old with Graves' hyperthyroidism. This chain joins TRBV6-2 or TRBV6-3 and TRBJ2-1; 7 nucleotides agree with TRBD2. The CDR3 here is CASSSTSASYNEQFF. The CDR3 region has the DNA TGTGCCAGCAGTTCCACTAGCGCCTCCTACAATGAGCAGTTCTTC.